Listed below are T cell receptor beta chains from one sample, sequenced in a study of T cell changes during pregnancy in multiple sclerosis. Sequenced by immunoSEQ multiplex PCR; TCRdb stores in-frame clones only, minus some. The data contain approximately 74,000 clones, around 85% of them singletons. The sequenced sample was peripheral blood, obtained before pregnancy. These TCRs come from a female donor with multiple sclerosis, enrolled in a pregnancy study. Each CDR3 is given with its conserved first and last residue. Fields, in order: V gene, clone size, J gene, D gene, CDR3 protein, CDR3 DNA. D genes are given only for firm matches. Only part of the rows carry a size: once, few, many, or a class if the clone is expanded.

V gene: TRBV4-3
clone size: NA
J gene: TRBJ2-3
D gene: TRBD1
CDR3 protein: CASSRGQGADTQYF
CDR3 DNA: TGCGCCAGCAGCCGGGGACAGGGAGCAGATACGCAGTATTTT

V gene: TRBV5-1
clone size: NA
J gene: TRBJ2-3
D gene: NA
CDR3 protein: CASSLSGNTDTQYF
CDR3 DNA: TGCGCCAGCAGCTTGTCTGGCAACACAGATACGCAGTATTTT

V gene: TRBV6-5
clone size: NA
J gene: TRBJ1-2
D gene: NA
CDR3 protein: CASSQLSFLSGYTF
CDR3 DNA: TGTGCCAGCAGTCAACTATCCTTTTTGAGTGGCTACACCTTC

V gene: TRBV5-1
clone size: NA
J gene: TRBJ2-2
D gene: NA
CDR3 protein: CASSLAITTGTGELFF
CDR3 DNA: TGCGCCAGCAGCTTGGCCATAACGACGGGCACCGGGGAGCTGTTTTTT

V gene: TRBV18
clone size: NA
J gene: TRBJ1-2
D gene: TRBD1
CDR3 protein: CASSPTGGHYGYTF
CDR3 DNA: TGTGCCAGCTCACCGACAGGGGGACACTATGGCTACACCTTC

V gene: TRBV5-4
clone size: NA
J gene: TRBJ2-3
D gene: NA
CDR3 protein: CASSSGTDTQYF
CDR3 DNA: TGTGCCAGCAGCAGCGGCACAGATACGCAGTATTTT

V gene: TRBV4-2
clone size: once
J gene: TRBJ1-1
D gene: NA
CDR3 protein: CASSQPYSQGSTEAFF
CDR3 DNA: TGTGCCAGCAGCCAACCCTACTCTCAGGGGTCCACTGAAGCTTTCTTT

V gene: TRBV5-1
clone size: NA
J gene: TRBJ2-7
D gene: NA
CDR3 protein: CASSLAIGGYEQYF
CDR3 DNA: TGCGCCAGCAGCTTGGCGATAGGGGGCTACGAGCAGTACTTC

V gene: TRBV9
clone size: NA
J gene: TRBJ2-1
D gene: NA
CDR3 protein: CASSVAASSRNEQFF
CDR3 DNA: TGTGCCAGCAGCGTAGCGGCTAGCTCCAGGAATGAGCAGTTCTTC

V gene: TRBV29-1
clone size: NA
J gene: TRBJ2-3
D gene: TRBD2
CDR3 protein: CSGRLAGGTDTQYF
CDR3 DNA: TGCAGCGGGAGACTAGCGGGAGGCACAGATACGCAGTATTTT

V gene: TRBV7-3
clone size: NA
J gene: TRBJ2-2
D gene: NA
CDR3 protein: CASSINPTGISGELFF
CDR3 DNA: TGTGCCAGCAGCATCAACCCTACAGGGATTAGCGGGGAGCTGTTTTTT

V gene: TRBV27
clone size: NA
J gene: TRBJ1-5
D gene: NA
CDR3 protein: CASGQYNQPQHF
CDR3 DNA: TGTGCCAGCGGACAATACAATCAGCCCCAGCATTTT

V gene: TRBV5-8
clone size: once
J gene: TRBJ2-1
D gene: TRBD2
CDR3 protein: CASSLGLTSGSSYNEQFF
CDR3 DNA: TGTGCCAGCAGCTTGGGACTGACTAGCGGGAGTTCTTACAATGAGCAGTTCTTC